This record concerns one TCR beta chain sequence. Primers used in a second PCR of about 6 to 11 cycles were a sample-barcoded 5' primer and a J-beta primer mix. Using its own MiXCR run on the 5' RACE reads, TCRdb lists one record per CDR3 protein. Of around 1.5 million distinct CDR3 sequences in the sample, about 31% were seen once. This sample is part of a study of blood T cells in healthy people across ages. Material for sequencing was blood. The sequence derives from a woman aged 25 to 39 in good health.

CDR3 amino acids: CASSVRPAKDEQFF. The CDR3 DNA follows: TGTGCCAGCAGCGTCCGTCCCGCTAAGGATGAGCAGTTCTTC. The chain employs TRBV9 and TRBJ2-1; the D is unclear. This CDR3 contains 14 residues. Germline V gene lookup returns CDR1 SGDLS and CDR2 YYNGEE. V dropped 2 bases and J dropped 8 bases, with 14 bases sitting between them.